This T cell receptor (beta chain) came from a study of T cell responses to AZD1222 COVID-19 vaccine. Study-level points and caveats: No repertoire was sampled before or during the peak T cell response, only after it. Baseline antibody screening turned up just six seropositive AZD1222 recipients. Regions 160-218 and 743-854 held dominance among vaccine-associated CD4 TCRs, which spanned spike.

With regard to this clone: Its antigen is unknown.

The CDR3 is 14 amino acids. After removal of 4 bases from V and 4 bases from J, the junction contained 4 bases not matched to a gene. CDR1 and CDR2 from the germline V gene are LNHNV and YYDKDF (reference sequence). Generated by immunoSEQ multiplex PCR, the TCRdb table keeps only in-frame clones and is missing some. The table shows about 200,000 clones, with less than 95% occurring only once. This sample comprised peripheral blood, obtained 28 days after the second dose of the MenACWY control vaccine. The sequence was collected from an adult who received the MenACWY meningococcal vaccine as a control. The chain couples TRBV15 to TRBJ2-7; 10 bases align to TRBD1. The CDR3 spells CATSKRTGGYEQYF. The DNA for the CDR3 is TGTGCCACCAGCAAGAGGACAGGGGGGTACGAGCAGTACTTC.